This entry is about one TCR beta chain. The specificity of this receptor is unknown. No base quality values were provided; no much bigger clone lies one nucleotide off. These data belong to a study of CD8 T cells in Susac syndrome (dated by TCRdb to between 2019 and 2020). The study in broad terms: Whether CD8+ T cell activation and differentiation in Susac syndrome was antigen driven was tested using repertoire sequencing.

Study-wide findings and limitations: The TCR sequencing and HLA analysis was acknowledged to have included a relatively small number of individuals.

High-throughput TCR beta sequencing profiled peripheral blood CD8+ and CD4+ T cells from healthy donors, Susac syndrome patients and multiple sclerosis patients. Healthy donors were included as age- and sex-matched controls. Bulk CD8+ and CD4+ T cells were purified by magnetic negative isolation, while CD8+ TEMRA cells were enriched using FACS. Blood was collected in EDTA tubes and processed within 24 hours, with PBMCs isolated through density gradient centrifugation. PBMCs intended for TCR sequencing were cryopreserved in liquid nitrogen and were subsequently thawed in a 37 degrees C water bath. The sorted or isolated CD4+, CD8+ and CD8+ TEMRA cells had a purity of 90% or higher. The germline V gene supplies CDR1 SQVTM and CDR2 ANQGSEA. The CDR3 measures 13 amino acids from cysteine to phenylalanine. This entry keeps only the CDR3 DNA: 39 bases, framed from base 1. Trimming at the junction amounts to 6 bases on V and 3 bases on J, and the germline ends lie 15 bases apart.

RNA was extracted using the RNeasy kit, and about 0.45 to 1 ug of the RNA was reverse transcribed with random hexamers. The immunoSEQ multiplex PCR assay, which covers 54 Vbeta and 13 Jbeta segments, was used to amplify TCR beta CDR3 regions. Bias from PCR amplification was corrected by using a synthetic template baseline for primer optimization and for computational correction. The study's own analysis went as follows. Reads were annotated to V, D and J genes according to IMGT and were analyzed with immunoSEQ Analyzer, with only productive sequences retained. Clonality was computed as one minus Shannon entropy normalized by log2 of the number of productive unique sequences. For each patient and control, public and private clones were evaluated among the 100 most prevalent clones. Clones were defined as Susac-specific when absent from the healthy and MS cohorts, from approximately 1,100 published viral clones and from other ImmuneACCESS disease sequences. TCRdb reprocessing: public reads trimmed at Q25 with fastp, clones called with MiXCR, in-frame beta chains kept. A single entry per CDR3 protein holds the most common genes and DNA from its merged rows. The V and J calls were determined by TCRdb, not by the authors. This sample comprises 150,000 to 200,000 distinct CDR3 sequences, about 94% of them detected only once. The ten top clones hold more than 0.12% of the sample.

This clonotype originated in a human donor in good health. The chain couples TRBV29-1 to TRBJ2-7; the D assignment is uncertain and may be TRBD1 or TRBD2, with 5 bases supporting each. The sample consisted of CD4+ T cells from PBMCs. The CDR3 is CSVGTASRYEQYF. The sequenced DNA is TGCAGCGTCGGGACGGCCTCCCGCTACGAGCAGTACTTC.